Each of the 23 T cell receptor beta chains below was sequenced from the same sample in a study of regulatory T cells in long-lasting Graves disease. Investigators prepared the TCR beta libraries by applying iRepertoire HTBI primers and Arm-PCR of CDR3 regions. TCRdb re-analysed the multiplex PCR reads in MiXCR, keeping a single row per CDR3 protein. The sample has approximately 350,000 distinct CDR3 sequences; roughly 17% are singletons. Time point specified: newly diagnosed GD, antithyroid drugs for less than 3 months. After RNA was extracted from PBMCs, the TCR library was made from it. These data were also filed under a second study, of T cells in Graves' hyperthyroidism and ophthalmopathy.

This sample comprised peripheral blood mononuclear cells (PBMCs), obtained at new diagnosis, from a patient treated with antithyroid drugs. The source of these receptors is a man aged 40-55 years with Graves disease.

This clonotype was seen a handful of times. J is TRBJ2-7 and V is TRBV19, with D tentatively TRBD1 (6 bases). The CDR3 is 14 residues long. Trimming removed 1 base from V and 0 bases from J, with 7 bases in between. Germline CDR1 reads LNHDA; CDR2 reads SQIVND (reference sequence). The chain's CDR3 is CASSIGTDSYEQYF. The CDR3 nucleotides are TGTGCCAGTAGTATAGGGACAGACTCCTACGAGCAGTACTTC.

This clonotype was recorded many times. V and J are TRBV4-2 and TRBJ2-2, with TRBD2 as a possible D gene (5 bases). The germline V gene encodes CDR1 LGHNA and CDR2 YNFKEQ. This CDR3 contains 18 residues. With 1 base removed from V and 3 bases from J, the gap between germline ends came to 18 bases. The CDR3 DNA reads TGTGCCAGCAGCCAAGGACCCTCGACCCACGGGGACACCGGGGAGCTGTTTTTT. It codes for CASSQGPSTHGDTGELFF.

This clonotype was detected ten times or more. The genes are TRBV29-1 and TRBJ2-7; D may match TRBD1 or TRBD2 (6 bases each). Looked up from germline, CDR1 is SQVTM and CDR2 is ANQGSEA. The CDR3 length is 14 residues. Trimming took 4 bases from V and 0 from J, leaving 13 bases between them. DNA of the CDR3: TGCAGCGTTGCAACCGGGGGCCACTCCTACGAGCAGTACTTC. This encodes CSVATGGHSYEQYF.

This clonotype was counted many times. This sequence joins TRBV5-1 and TRBJ2-7; no firm D call. Germline V gene lookup returns CDR1 SGHRS and CDR2 YFSETQ. This CDR3 has 12 amino acids. V lost 1 base and J 6 bases, leaving 8 bases between the germline ends. CDR3 residues: CASSLPNREQYF. In DNA form, the CDR3 reads TGCGCCAGCAGCTTGCCTAACCGCGAGCAGTACTTC. Looking up the rest from reference TRBV5-1 and TRBJ2-7 gives the full variable domain: KAGVTQTPRYLIKTRGQQVTLSCSPISGHRSVSWYQQTPGQGLQFLFEYFSETQRNKGNFPGRFSGRQFSNSRSEMNVSTLELGDSALYLCASSLPNREQYFGPGTRLTVT.

The CDR3 sequence is CASSPQTGTTGELFF. CDR3 DNA sequence: TGCGCCAGCTCCCCCCAGACAGGGACCACCGGGGAGCTGTTTTTT. The chain joins TRBV5-1 to TRBJ2-2; 7 bases fit TRBD1. V lost 7 bases, J lost 4 bases, and 10 bases stayed unmatched. This CDR3 spans 15 amino acids. CDR1 SGHRS and CDR2 YFSETQ come from the germline V gene.

This clonotype was found many times. The chain joins TRBV11-1 to TRBJ2-5; the D is unclear. V was clipped by 3 bases and J by 2 bases, with 10 bases between them. CDR1 is SGHAT, CDR2 FQDESV, per germline (reference sequence). The CDR3 has 14 residues. The CDR3 nucleotides read TGTGCCAGCAGCTTCCCAGGTCAGCAAGAGACCCAGTACTTC. This codes for CASSFPGQQETQYF.

This clonotype was observed a handful of times. The chain recombines TRBV29-1 with TRBJ2-3, with no clear D. Trimming stripped 4 bases from V and 13 bases from J, with 18 bases between. This CDR3 comprises 12 residues. Germline V gene data show CDR1 as SQVTM and CDR2 as ANQGSEA. The chain's CDR3 is CSVGAGRSREYF. The CDR3 DNA follows: TGCAGCGTTGGTGCTGGACGGTCTCGGGAGTATTTT.

There are many counts of this clonotype. This chain links TRBV18 with TRBJ2-3, with 8 nucleotides matching TRBD2. Per the germline V gene, CDR1 is KGHSH and CDR2 is LQKENI. This CDR3 has 15 amino acids. V lost 4 bases and J lost 2; bases outside the gene matches: 5. CDR3 protein: CASSQRGGYTDTQYF. The CDR3 region has the DNA TGTGCCAGCTCACAACGCGGGGGGTACACAGATACGCAGTATTTT.

V and J are TRBV14 and TRBJ2-1; D ambiguous. Trimming cost V 0 bases and J 0 bases, with 12 bases left between them. The CDR3 totals 17 residues. The germline V gene has CDR1 SGHDN and CDR2 FVKESK. The DNA for the CDR3 is TGTGCCAGCAGCCAAGAAATGGTGGGTAGCTCCTACAATGAGCAGTTCTTC. Translation gives CASSQEMVGSSYNEQFF.

This clonotype was seen ten or more times. This chain links TRBV20-1 with TRBJ1-2; D is unresolved. Germline CDR1 DFQATT, CDR2 SNEGSKA (reference sequence). The CDR3 covers 18 residues. V was clipped by 0 bases and J by 4 bases, with 24 bases between them. Written as DNA, the CDR3 is TGCAGTGCTAGAGATCTCCCTAGCCCAGGTCAATTCCCCTATGGCTACACCTTC. It specifies CSARDLPSPGQFPYGYTF.

This clonotype came up a few times. The V call is TRBV7-2, the J call TRBJ2-7; TRBD1 might be the D (5 bases). The CDR3 is made up of 13 amino acids. V lost 2 bases, J lost 5 bases, and 10 bases lay in between. From germline, CDR1 is SGHTA and CDR2 FQGNSA. CDR3 nucleotide sequence: TGTGCCAGCAGCTTATCTAGGGGCCACGAGCAGTACTTC. This encodes CASSLSRGHEQYF.

This clonotype was recorded at least ten times. This chain joins TRBV11-2 and TRBJ2-5, with a tentative D call TRBD1 (6 bases). With 5 bases removed from V and 2 bases from J, the gap between germline ends came to 15 bases. CDR1 is SGHAT, CDR2 FQNNGV, per germline. This CDR3 is 15 amino acids long. The CDR3 is CASSRAQGRQETQYF. The CDR3 region has the DNA TGTGCCAGCAGCCGTGCCCAGGGGCGGCAAGAGACCCAGTACTTC.

This clonotype has at least ten counts. The V and J genes are TRBV9 and TRBJ1-1, with D uncertain. The CDR3 spans 14 residues. With 3 bases removed from V and 3 bases from J, the gap between germline ends came to 12 bases. In germline, CDR1 is SGDLS, CDR2 YYNGEE. The CDR3 loop reads CASSALDTDTEAFF. CDR3 nucleotides: TGTGCCAGCAGCGCCCTCGACACGGACACTGAAGCTTTCTTT.

This clonotype was seen a handful of times. The V and J genes are TRBV4-1 and TRBJ1-4; TRBD1 is a possible D gene (6 bases). V gave up 1 base and J gave up 8 bases, with 17 bases separating them. The CDR3 is made up of 16 amino acids. Germline lookup yields CDR1 MGHRA and CDR2 YSYEKL. The CDR3 sequence: CASSQVLGGAGEKLFF. The CDR3 coding sequence is TGCGCCAGCAGCCAAGTCTTAGGGGGGGCGGGAGAAAAACTGTTTTTT.

The sample holds a few counts of this clonotype. The chain employs TRBV24-1 and TRBJ2-2, with D hard to call. This CDR3 is built from 15 residues. Trimming removed 4 bases at V and 1 base at J, with 9 bases between. CDR1 KGHDR and CDR2 SFDVKD come from the germline V gene. Here the CDR3 reads CATSDLTGNTGELFF. Here the CDR3 DNA reads TGTGCCACCAGTGACCTGACGGGGAACACCGGGGAGCTGTTTTTT.

Concerning this clonotype: One base away lies a much larger clone, so this may be a sequencing read error. This chain uses TRBV10-3 with TRBJ2-5, with 7 bases fitting TRBD2. Germline V lookup: CDR1 ENHRY, CDR2 SYGVKD. V shed 3 bases and J 5 bases; nucleotides not matched to a gene: 3. There are 13 residues in the CDR3. DNA of the CDR3: TGTGCCATCAGTGAAACTAGCGCCGAGACCCAGTACTTC. Protein sequence: CAISETSAETQYF.

This clonotype was detected many times. CDR3 sequence (DNA): TGTGCCAGCTCACCACCGACAGGGAACAATGAGCAGTTCTTC. Translated, it gives CASSPPTGNNEQFF. The rearrangement joins TRBV18 to TRBJ2-1; 7 nucleotides match TRBD1. The CDR3 contains 14 residues. Germline V gives CDR1 KGHSH, CDR2 LQKENI. Losses at the gene ends were 0 bases for V and 5 bases for J; bases not matched to a gene: 1.

This clonotype was detected many times. V and J are TRBV24-1 and TRBJ2-5; a weak D match, TRBD2 (6 bases). Germline values: CDR1 KGHDR, CDR2 SFDVKD. Trimming took off 9 bases at V and 0 bases at J, with 16 bases between the two ends. This CDR3 is built from 15 residues. The CDR3 nucleotides read TGTGCCACCTCCGGAGGGTCAGGGTACCAAGAGACCCAGTACTTC. Amino acids: CATSGGSGYQETQYF.

This clonotype was counted at least ten times. The chain uses TRBV27 and TRBJ2-7; D perhaps matches TRBD1 (5 bases). V gave up 1 base and J gave up 0 bases, with 13 bases separating them. The CDR3 totals 16 residues. Germline-derived CDR1 and CDR2 are MNHEY and SMNVEV (reference sequence). CDR3 in amino acids: CASSLWSGASSYEQYF. As DNA, the CDR3 is TGTGCCAGCAGTTTATGGTCTGGGGCGAGCTCCTACGAGCAGTACTTC.

This clonotype was seen a few times. Compared with germline, one end of the junction differs, possibly owing to a read error. This chain uses TRBV24-1 with TRBJ2-1; D may be TRBD1 (7 bases). In germline, CDR1 is KGHDR, CDR2 SFDVKD. CDR3 length: 15 amino acids. CDR3 nucleotide sequence: TGTGCCACCAGTGACCATAAACAGGGGAGGAATGGGCAGTTCTTC. Translated, it gives CATSDHKQGRNGQFF.

The V gene is TRBV18, the J gene TRBJ2-1; D unclear. This CDR3 is 17 amino acids long. CDR1 is KGHSH and CDR2 is LQKENI in the germline V gene. V lost 1 base to trimming and J lost 5 bases, with 18 bases between them. The CDR3 DNA reads TGTGCCAGCTCACCACTTTCCGGCAGTTTTTTCGACAATGAGCAGTTCTTC. Protein: CASSPLSGSFFDNEQFF.

This clonotype was observed at least ten times. The genes are TRBV7-8 and TRBJ1-2; 7 nucleotides match TRBD1. Looked up from germline, CDR1 is SGHVS and CDR2 is FQNEAQ. Germline trimming cut 2 bases from V and 7 bases from J; bases unmatched to any gene: 10. The CDR3 is 15 amino acids. CDR3 sequence: CASSLPGTDLSGYTF. CDR3 nucleotide sequence: TGTGCCAGCAGCTTACCGGGGACAGATCTCTCTGGCTACACCTTC.

In this sample, this clonotype turned up many times. This chain joins TRBV10-3 and TRBJ2-1; 7 nucleotides agree with TRBD2. Trimming cost V 10 bases and J 0 bases; bases outside gene matches: 15. Germline-derived CDR1 and CDR2 are ENHRY and SYGVKD. This CDR3 contains 17 residues. CDR3 nucleotides: TGTGCCAACTCAAAAATGCTGCGGGGGAGCTCCTACAATGAGCAGTTCTTC. Its translation: CANSKMLRGSSYNEQFF.